Given below is one TCR beta chain in context. Antigen: not known. This CDR3 has 17 residues. CDR1 is SEHNR and CDR2 is FQNEAQ in the germline V gene (reference sequence). After removal of 5 bases from V and 3 bases from J, the junction contained 6 bases not matched to a gene. This specimen belongs to a study of response to subunit inactivated influenza vaccine. The study, taken as a whole, reports: After each seasonal influenza vaccination, few new T cells are recruited, the authors suggested.

TCRdb passed the RT-PCR reads through MiXCR, listing each CDR3 protein once. This sample has approximately 700,000 distinct CDR3 sequences, with 11% to 15% found just once. The origin of this receptor is a man in his fifties who received an inactivated influenza vaccine. The rearrangement joins TRBV7-9 to TRBJ2-1, with TRBD2 matching over 14 bases. The sample was PBMCs from blood, taken 14 to 15 days before vaccination. CDR3 DNA: TGTGCCAGCAGCGGACTAGCGGGGGGTCCTAACTACAATGAGCAGTTCTTC. Amino acid sequence: CASSGLAGGPNYNEQFF.